The clone carrying this T cell receptor (beta chain) occurred a few times. The antigen remains unidentified. This specimen belongs to a study of CD8+CD57+ T cells in acquired aplastic anemia. Study-wide background: The study obtained an average of roughly 3 ug of DNA from sorted CD4+ and CD8+ cells.

Germline CDR1 LNHDA, CDR2 SQIVND (reference sequence). The CDR3 length is 17 residues. Trimming at V came to 5 bases and at J to 6 bases, leaving 11 bases not matched to a gene. General study findings and limits: Shared by patients and controls, 25 to 35 CD8+ CDR3s were abundant in patients.

All sequencing subjects had displayed CD8+CD57+ cell expansion on flow cytometry. No therapy was given to patients before blood sampling. Genomic DNA acted as the template from which TCR beta VDJ combination and CDR3 sequence profiling were carried out. TCRdb ran MiXCR on the reads and lists one entry per CDR3 protein. The table lists roughly 280,000 distinct CDR3 sequences, 56% of them singletons, with under 1.5% in the top ten. Sequenced: sorted CD4+, CD8+, or CD8+CD57+ T cells (not recorded which) from PBMCs. V is TRBV19 and J is TRBJ1-6, with 9 bases lining up with TRBD1. The clonotype was recovered from a human donor with aplastic anemia. The CDR3 protein is CASSVSAGTGINSPLHF. CDR3 DNA: TGTGCCAGTAGTGTATCGGCCGGGACAGGGATTAATTCACCCCTCCACTTT. The full variable domain, its missing parts supplied by reference TRBV19 and TRBJ1-6, is DGGITQSPKYLFRKEGQNVTLSCEQNLNHDAMYWYRQDPGQGLRLIYYSQIVNDFQKGDIAEGYSVSREKKESFPLTVTSAQKNPTAFYLCASSVSAGTGINSPLHFGNGTRLTVT.